This T cell receptor beta chain is from a study of blood T cell repertoires in COVID-19. In the study overall: The United States, Italy and Spain provided the acute and convalescent COVID-19 samples.

The germline V gene encodes CDR1 SEHNR and CDR2 FQNEAQ (reference sequence). The CDR3 is 17 residues long. V was clipped by 5 bases and J by 4 bases; unmatched bases: 13. Per the original data handling: Counts of nucleated cells, estimated from reference gene primer amplification, were obtained. Using immunoSEQ multiplex PCR, the repertoire was profiled, and TCRdb retains in-frame clones only, with some absent. That table is the source of V, J and clone size, and D and trimming were worked out from the DNA. This sample has 45,000 to 50,000 clones, with 85% to 90% found just once. While infection was still active, Seattle patients were enrolled and then followed longitudinally. This clone was seen a handful of times.

Sequenced sample: peripheral blood. The clonotype was recovered from a woman aged 80 or over with COVID-19, enrolled during active disease. This chain joins TRBV7-9 and TRBJ1-5, with TRBD1 identical over 8 bases. The CDR3 sequence is CASSLLGGTGSNQPQHF. CDR3 DNA: TGTGCCAGCAGCCTACTAGGCGGGACAGGTTCGAATCAGCCCCAGCATTTT.